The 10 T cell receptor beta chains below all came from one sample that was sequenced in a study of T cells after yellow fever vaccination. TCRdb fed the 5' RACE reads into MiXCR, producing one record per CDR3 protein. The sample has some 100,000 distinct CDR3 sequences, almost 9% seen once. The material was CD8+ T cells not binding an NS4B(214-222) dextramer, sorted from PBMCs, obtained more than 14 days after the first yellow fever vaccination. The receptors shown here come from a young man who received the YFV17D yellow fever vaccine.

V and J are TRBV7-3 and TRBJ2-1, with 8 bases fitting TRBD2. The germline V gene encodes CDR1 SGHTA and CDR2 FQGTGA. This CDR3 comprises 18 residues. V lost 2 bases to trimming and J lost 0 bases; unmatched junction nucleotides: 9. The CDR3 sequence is CASSLSLADPSSYNEQFF. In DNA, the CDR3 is TGTGCCAGCAGCTTATCACTAGCGGATCCGAGCTCCTACAATGAGCAGTTCTTC.

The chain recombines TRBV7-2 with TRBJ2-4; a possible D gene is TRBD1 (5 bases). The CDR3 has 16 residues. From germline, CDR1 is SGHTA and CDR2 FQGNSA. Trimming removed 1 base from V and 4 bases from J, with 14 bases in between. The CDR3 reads CASSLVLGTGKNIQYF. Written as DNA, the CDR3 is TGTGCCAGCAGCTTAGTGTTGGGTACAGGAAAAAACATTCAGTACTTC.

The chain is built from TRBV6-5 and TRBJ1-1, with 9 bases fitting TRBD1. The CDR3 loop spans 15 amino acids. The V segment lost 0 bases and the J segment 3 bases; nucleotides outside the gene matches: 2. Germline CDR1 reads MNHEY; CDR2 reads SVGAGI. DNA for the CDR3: TGTGCCAGCAGTTACTCACAGGGGGCGGACACTGAAGCTTTCTTT. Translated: CASSYSQGADTEAFF.

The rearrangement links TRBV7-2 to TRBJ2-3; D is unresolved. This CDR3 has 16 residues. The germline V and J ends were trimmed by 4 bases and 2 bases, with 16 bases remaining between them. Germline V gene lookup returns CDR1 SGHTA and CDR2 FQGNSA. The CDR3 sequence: CASSSTQTTNTDTQYF. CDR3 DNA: TGTGCCAGCAGCTCTACACAAACGACGAACACAGATACGCAGTATTTT. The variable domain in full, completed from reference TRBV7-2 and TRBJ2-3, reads GAGVSQSPSNKVTEKGKDVELRCDPISGHTALYWYRQSLGQGLEFLIYFQGNSAPDKSGLPSDRFSAERTGGSVSTLTIQRTQQEDSAVYLCASSSTQTTNTDTQYFGPGTRLTVL.

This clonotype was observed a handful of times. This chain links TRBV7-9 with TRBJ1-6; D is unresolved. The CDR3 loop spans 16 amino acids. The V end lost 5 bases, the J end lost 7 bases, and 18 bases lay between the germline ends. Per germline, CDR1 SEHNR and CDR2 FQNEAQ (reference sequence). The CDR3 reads CASSGPPGLRNSPLHF. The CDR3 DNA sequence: TGTGCCAGCAGCGGACCTCCCGGGTTAAGGAATTCACCCCTCCACTTT.

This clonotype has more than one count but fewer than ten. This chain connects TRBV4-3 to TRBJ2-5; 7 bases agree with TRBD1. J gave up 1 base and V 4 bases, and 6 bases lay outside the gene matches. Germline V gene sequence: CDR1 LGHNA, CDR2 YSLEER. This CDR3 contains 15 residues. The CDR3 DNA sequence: TGCGCCAGCAGCCTCGACAGGGCGAGCCAAGAGACCCAGTACTTC. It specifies CASSLDRASQETQYF.

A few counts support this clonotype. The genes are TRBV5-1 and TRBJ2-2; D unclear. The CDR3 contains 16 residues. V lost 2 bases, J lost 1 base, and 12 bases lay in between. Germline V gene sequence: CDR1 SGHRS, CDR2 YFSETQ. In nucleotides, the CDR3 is TGCGCCAGCAGCTTCTTTCCTACAGAGAACACCGGGGAGCTGTTTTTT. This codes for CASSFFPTENTGELFF.

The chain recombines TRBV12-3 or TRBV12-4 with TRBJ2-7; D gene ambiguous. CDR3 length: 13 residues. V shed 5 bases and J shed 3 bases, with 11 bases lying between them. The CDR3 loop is CASSPGPYYEQYV. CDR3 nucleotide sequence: TGTGCCAGCAGTCCAGGACCCTACTACGAGCAGTACGTC.

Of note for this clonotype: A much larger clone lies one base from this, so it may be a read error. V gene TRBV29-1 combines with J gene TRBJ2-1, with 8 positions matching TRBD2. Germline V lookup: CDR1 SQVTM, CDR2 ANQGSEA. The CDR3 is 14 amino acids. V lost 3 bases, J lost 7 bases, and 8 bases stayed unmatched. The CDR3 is CSVDPFGGENEQFF. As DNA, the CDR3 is TGCAGCGTTGACCCCTTCGGGGGGGAGAATGAGCAGTTCTTC.

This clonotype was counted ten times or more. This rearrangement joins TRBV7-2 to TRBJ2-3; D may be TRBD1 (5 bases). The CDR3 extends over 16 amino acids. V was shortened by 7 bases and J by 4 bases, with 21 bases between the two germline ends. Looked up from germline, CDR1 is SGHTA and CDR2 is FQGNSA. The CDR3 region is CASNSSPDTRSDTQYF. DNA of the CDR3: TGTGCCAGCAACTCCAGCCCGGACACCCGGTCAGATACGCAGTATTTT.